Each of the 3 T cell receptor beta chains below was sequenced from the same sample in a study of blood T cells in healthy people across ages. A second PCR, run for roughly 7 to 12 cycles, used a sample-barcoded 5' primer plus a J-beta primer mix. TCRdb recomputed calls from the 5' RACE reads with MiXCR, one row per CDR3 protein. The sample lists approximately 800,000 distinct CDR3 sequences; roughly 46% were seen once. The specimen sequenced was blood. All receptors derive from an elderly man in good health.

This clonotype came up many times. This chain links TRBV20-1 with TRBJ2-7, with 12 bases that match TRBD1. The CDR3 spans 14 residues. CDR1 is DFQATT and CDR2 is SNEGSKA in the germline V gene (reference sequence). V trimming: 6 bases; J trimming: 5 bases; junction bases outside the gene matches: 8. CDR3 residues: CSARGTGGVNEQYF. CDR3 bases: TGCAGTGCCCGCGGGACAGGGGGCGTAAACGAGCAGTACTTC.

This clonotype was seen more than once but under ten times. The J gene is TRBJ2-5, the V gene TRBV7-2; D perhaps matches TRBD2 (5 bases). Looked up from germline, CDR1 is SGHTA and CDR2 is FQGNSA. Deletions cut 5 bases from V and 5 bases from J, with 15 bases between. CDR3 size: 14 residues. CDR3 DNA: TGTGCCAGCAGCACCCGGGGTGGGATGGAGACCCAGTACTTC. This sequence encodes CASSTRGGMETQYF. Full variable domain (outside the CDR3, taken from reference TRBV7-2 and TRBJ2-5): GAGVSQSPSNKVTEKGKDVELRCDPISGHTALYWYRQSLGQGLEFLIYFQGNSAPDKSGLPSDRFSAERTGGSVSTLTIQRTQQEDSAVYLCASSTRGGMETQYFGPGTRLLVL.

The chain combines TRBV7-9 with TRBJ2-1; D unresolved. The CDR3 consists of 13 residues. Per the germline V gene, CDR1 is SEHNR and CDR2 is FQNEAQ (reference sequence). Trimming took 5 bases from V and 4 from J, leaving 9 bases between them. The CDR3 DNA reads TGTGCCAGCAGCCAGAGCTTATACAATGAGCAGTTCTTC. This gives the protein CASSQSLYNEQFF.